The T cell receptor (beta chain) described here comes from a study of identical twins. This clonotype turned up a few times. Its antigen is undetermined. TCRdb reanalysed the 5' RACE reads using MiXCR and keeps one entry per CDR3 protein. The sample consists of about 470,000 distinct CDR3 sequences, 24% of them appearing once. General study findings and limits: The presence of invariant MAIT and iNKT cells could partly confound analyses of zero-insertion sequences.

These records were also assigned to another study, of T cells expressing NK-cell markers. That source notes: HCMV serostatus: seven of eight sequenced donors positive, one negative. Expanded NKG2C+ T cell clones had unclear HCMV specificity.

The sequence was obtained from a woman between 18 and 30 years old in good health. Source material: CD4+ T cells sorted from blood.

DNA of the CDR3: TGTGCCAGCACCCCAAGGGGGGGTAGAGAAGCTTTCTTT. Its translation is CASTPRGGREAFF. V is TRBV3-1 and J is TRBJ1-1; a weak D match, TRBD1 (6 bases). The CDR3 extends over 13 amino acids. Trimming took off 7 bases at V and 8 bases at J, with 17 bases between the two ends. Germline CDR1 and CDR2: LGHDT and YNNKEL (reference sequence). The full variable domain, with the rest looked up from reference TRBV3-1 and TRBJ1-1, is DTAVSQTPKYLVTQMGNDKSIKCEQNLGHDTMYWYKQDSKKFLKIMFSYNNKELIINETVPNRFSPKSPDKAHLNLHINSLELGDSAVYFCASTPRGGREAFFGQGTRLTVV.